Sequencing of this T cell receptor (beta chain) was carried out in a study of HIV-infected patients and healthy controls. This clonotype was detected ten times or more. TCRdb independently ran MiXCR on the 5' RACE reads; one entry per CDR3 protein. Of some 70,000 distinct CDR3 sequences listed, over 15% are singletons. V was shortened by 3 bases and J by 7 bases, with 7 bases between the two germline ends. This CDR3 region has 12 residues. Germline V gene data show CDR1 as KGHSH and CDR2 as LQKENI. Sequencing was done on a sample of CD4+ T cells from blood. The sequence was obtained from a human donor in good health. The chain links TRBV18 to TRBJ2-1; a weak D match, TRBD1 (6 bases). The CDR3 coding sequence is TGTGCCAGCTCACCGCAGGGGAATGAGCAGTTCTTC. As protein: CASSPQGNEQFF.